A selection of T cell receptor beta chains follows, all from one sample in a study of shared clonotypes between healthy human individuals. TCRdb's table, derived via immunoSEQ multiplex PCR, lists solely in-frame clones and lacks some. The profile shows some 2,500,000 clones, just under 95% of them singletons. Sequencing was done on a sample of naive CD4+ T cells from PBMCs. These receptors were collected from a man between 18 and 29 years old in good health. Some clones in this sample may be carry-over from other donors' samples. Each CDR3 is given with its conserved first and last residue. The D gene is left open where the match is weak. Clone sizes are given selectively: once, few, many, or a class where the clone is expanded.

V gene: TRBV19
J gene: TRBJ2-7
D gene: TRBD1
clone size: .
CDR3 protein: CASKGDRGNHEQYF
CDR3 DNA: TGTGCCAGTAAAGGCGACAGGGGGAACCACGAGCAGTACTTC

V gene: TRBV15
J gene: TRBJ1-4
D gene: .
clone size: .
CDR3 protein: CATSRANEKLFF
CDR3 DNA: TGTGCCACCAGCAGAGCCAATGAAAAACTGTTTTTT

V gene: TRBV11-2
J gene: TRBJ2-7
D gene: .
clone size: .
CDR3 protein: CASNQRGAVGYEQYF
CDR3 DNA: TGTGCCAGCAACCAAAGGGGGGCAGTGGGGTACGAGCAGTACTTC

V gene: TRBV20-1
J gene: TRBJ1-2
D gene: .
clone size: .
CDR3 protein: CSASRDYGYTF
CDR3 DNA: TGCAGTGCTAGTCGGGATTATGGCTACACCTTC

V gene: TRBV5-1
J gene: TRBJ1-4
D gene: .
clone size: .
CDR3 protein: CASSLVGGTNEKLFF
CDR3 DNA: TGCGCCAGCAGCTTGGTTGGGGGAACTAATGAAAAACTGTTTTTT

V gene: TRBV7-9
J gene: TRBJ2-1
D gene: .
clone size: once
CDR3 protein: CASSRLRPGADRNEQFF
CDR3 DNA: TGTGCCAGCAGCAGACTCAGGCCGGGGGCGGATCGGAATGAGCAGTTCTTC

V gene: TRBV5-1
J gene: TRBJ1-4
D gene: .
clone size: few
CDR3 protein: CASSLTESPGKLFF
CDR3 DNA: TGCGCCAGCAGCCTAACAGAATCGCCGGGAAAACTGTTTTTT

V gene: TRBV9
J gene: TRBJ2-5
D gene: TRBD2
clone size: .
CDR3 protein: CASSTTSGLQETQYF
CDR3 DNA: TGTGCCAGCAGCACGACTAGCGGACTCCAAGAGACCCAGTACTTC

V gene: TRBV28
J gene: TRBJ2-6
D gene: .
clone size: .
CDR3 protein: CASSPQQGLSGANVLTF
CDR3 DNA: TGTGCCAGCAGTCCACAACAGGGCCTCTCTGGGGCCAACGTCCTGACTTTC

V gene: TRBV7-9
J gene: TRBJ1-1
D gene: .
clone size: .
CDR3 protein: CASSQPRSTEAFF
CDR3 DNA: TGTGCCAGCAGCCAACCTCGGTCCACTGAAGCTTTCTTT

V gene: TRBV18
J gene: TRBJ2-7
D gene: TRBD2
clone size: .
CDR3 protein: CASSPRRQQAGAGRDEQYF
CDR3 DNA: TGTGCCAGCTCACCCCGAAGACAACAAGCGGGAGCGGGTAGAGACGAGCAGTACTTC

V gene: TRBV5-1
J gene: TRBJ2-7
D gene: TRBD1
clone size: .
CDR3 protein: CASSLGQGVEQYF
CDR3 DNA: TGCGCCAGCAGCTTGGGCCAGGGGGTCGAGCAGTACTTC

V gene: TRBV19
J gene: TRBJ2-3
D gene: TRBD2
clone size: .
CDR3 protein: CASAPTSGRSTDTQYF
CDR3 DNA: TGTGCCAGTGCGCCTACTAGCGGGAGGTCCACAGATACGCAGTATTTT

V gene: TRBV18
J gene: TRBJ2-7
D gene: .
clone size: .
CDR3 protein: CASSPRTIPHKEQYF
CDR3 DNA: TGTGCCAGCTCACCACGTACGATCCCCCATAAAGAGCAGTACTTC

V gene: TRBV5-1
J gene: TRBJ1-2
D gene: TRBD1
clone size: .
CDR3 protein: CASSYRQGANYGYTF
CDR3 DNA: TGCGCCAGCAGCTATCGACAGGGGGCAAACTATGGCTACACCTTC

V gene: TRBV6-6
J gene: TRBJ2-4
D gene: TRBD1
clone size: .
CDR3 protein: CASSIGSTGGKNIQYF
CDR3 DNA: TGTGCCAGCAGTATCGGTTCAACAGGGGGGAAAAACATTCAGTACTTC

V gene: TRBV2
J gene: TRBJ2-2
D gene: .
clone size: .
CDR3 protein: CASREGTYTGELFF
CDR3 DNA: TGTGCCAGCAGGGAAGGGACTTACACCGGGGAGCTGTTTTTT

V gene: TRBV5-1
J gene: TRBJ2-3
D gene: TRBD1
clone size: .
CDR3 protein: CASSPRDRGTDTQYF
CDR3 DNA: TGCGCCAGCAGCCCTCGGGACAGGGGCACAGATACGCAGTATTTT

V gene: TRBV29-1
J gene: TRBJ2-5
D gene: .
clone size: .
CDR3 protein: CSVEEYSPGPQYF
CDR3 DNA: TGCAGCGTTGAAGAATATTCACCGGGACCCCAGTACTTC

V gene: TRBV6-5
J gene: TRBJ2-7
D gene: TRBD1
clone size: .
CDR3 protein: CASSYQDRGPYEQYF
CDR3 DNA: TGTGCCAGCAGTTACCAGGACAGGGGTCCCTACGAGCAGTACTTC

V gene: TRBV5-1
J gene: TRBJ1-1
D gene: TRBD1
clone size: .
CDR3 protein: CASNRDRGRGTEAFF
CDR3 DNA: TGCGCCAGCAACCGGGACAGGGGGCGAGGCACTGAAGCTTTCTTT

V gene: TRBV7-7
J gene: TRBJ2-5
D gene: .
clone size: .
CDR3 protein: CASSLGRGPYQETQYF
CDR3 DNA: TGTGCCAGCAGCTTAGGGAGGGGGCCGTACCAAGAGACCCAGTACTTC

V gene: TRBV5-1
J gene: TRBJ2-3
D gene: TRBD1
clone size: .
CDR3 protein: CASSLGQGAGDTQYF
CDR3 DNA: TGCGCCAGCAGCCTCGGACAGGGGGCAGGAGATACGCAGTATTTT

V gene: TRBV30
J gene: TRBJ1-5
D gene: .
clone size: .
CDR3 protein: CAWSTTHDQPQHF
CDR3 DNA: TGTGCCTGGAGTACGACCCACGATCAGCCCCAGCATTTT

V gene: TRBV12-5
J gene: TRBJ1-3
D gene: .
clone size: .
CDR3 protein: CASGLVYVLRSGNTIYF
CDR3 DNA: TGTGCTAGTGGTTTGGTATATGTCCTACGCTCTGGAAACACCATATATTTT

V gene: TRBV18
J gene: TRBJ2-1
D gene: TRBD1
clone size: few
CDR3 protein: CASAPGQVYNEQFF
CDR3 DNA: TGTGCCAGCGCCCCGGGACAGGTATACAATGAGCAGTTCTTC

V gene: TRBV5-4
J gene: TRBJ1-2
D gene: .
clone size: .
CDR3 protein: CASSIPVGENLGYTF
CDR3 DNA: TGTGCCAGCAGTATCCCCGTCGGGGAAAACCTTGGCTACACCTTC

V gene: TRBV7-3
J gene: TRBJ2-7
D gene: TRBD1
clone size: .
CDR3 protein: CASSPGTGEIPYEQYF
CDR3 DNA: TGTGCCAGCAGCCCAGGGACAGGGGAGATCCCCTACGAGCAGTACTTC

V gene: TRBV7-5
J gene: TRBJ2-4
D gene: .
clone size: .
CDR3 protein: CARSRLAVLAKNIQYF
CDR3 DNA: TGTGCCAGAAGCAGGCTAGCGGTGCTAGCCAAAAACATTCAGTACTTC

V gene: TRBV5-1
J gene: TRBJ2-1
D gene: .
clone size: .
CDR3 protein: CASSFPSGEQFF
CDR3 DNA: TGCGCCAGCAGCTTCCCCAGCGGTGAGCAGTTCTTC

V gene: TRBV7-2
J gene: TRBJ1-5
D gene: TRBD1
clone size: .
CDR3 protein: CASSALKDRDGQPQHF
CDR3 DNA: TGTGCCAGCAGCGCGTTGAAGGACAGGGATGGTCAGCCCCAGCATTTT

V gene: TRBV4-1
J gene: TRBJ2-2
D gene: TRBD2
clone size: once
CDR3 protein: CASSPLGGRNTGELFF
CDR3 DNA: TGCGCCAGCAGCCCCTTAGGCGGGAGGAACACCGGGGAGCTGTTTTTT